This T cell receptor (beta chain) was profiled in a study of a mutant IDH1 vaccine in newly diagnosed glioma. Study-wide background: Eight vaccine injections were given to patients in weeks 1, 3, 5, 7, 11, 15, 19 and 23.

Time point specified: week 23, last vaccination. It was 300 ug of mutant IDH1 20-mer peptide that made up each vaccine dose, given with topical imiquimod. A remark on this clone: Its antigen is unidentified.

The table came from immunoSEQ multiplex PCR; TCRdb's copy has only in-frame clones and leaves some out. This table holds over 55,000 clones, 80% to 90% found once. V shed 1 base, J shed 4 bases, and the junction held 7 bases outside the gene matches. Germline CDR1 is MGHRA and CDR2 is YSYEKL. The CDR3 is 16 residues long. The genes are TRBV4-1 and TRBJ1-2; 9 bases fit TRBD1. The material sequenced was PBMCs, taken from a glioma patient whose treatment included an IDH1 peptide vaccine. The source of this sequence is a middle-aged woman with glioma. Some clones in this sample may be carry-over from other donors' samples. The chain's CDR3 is CASSQVLDRGLYGYTF. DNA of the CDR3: TGCGCCAGCAGCCAAGTCCTGGACAGGGGCCTCTATGGCTACACCTTC.